Each of the 25 T cell receptor beta chains below was sequenced from the same sample in a study of OX40 agonist ivuxolimab in advanced cancers. Method: immunoSEQ multiplex PCR; TCRdb's copy keeps in-frame clones and lacks some. The sample contains roughly 62,000 clones, around 80% of which appear only once. Source: CD4+ or CD8+ T cells sorted from blood, taken in a trial of the OX40 agonist ivuxolimab. Receptors were obtained from an adult with an advanced solid tumor such as melanoma, head and neck, liver or kidney cancer.

This sequence joins TRBV2 and TRBJ2-3; 8 bases are shared with TRBD1. The CDR3 sequence is 16 residues long. The junction had 9 bases not matched to a gene; V was cut back by 7 bases and J by 0 bases. Germline loops: CDR1 SNHLY, CDR2 FYNNEI. CDR3 bases: TGTGCCAGCACCCCCCGGACAGGGACTAGCACAGATACGCAGTATTTT. It specifies CASTPRTGTSTDTQYF.

The J gene is TRBJ1-6, the V gene TRBV5-4; TRBD1 aligns across 9 bases. With V trimmed by 2 bases and J by 5 bases, 2 bases remained unmatched. The CDR3 sequence is 15 residues long. Germline V gene data show CDR1 as SGHNT and CDR2 as YYREEE (reference sequence). The CDR3 region is CASSLGTGNNSPLHF. The CDR3 DNA is TGTGCCAGCAGCTTAGGGACAGGGAATAATTCACCCCTCCACTTT.

Only a few counts were recorded for this clone. The chain carries TRBV6-5 and TRBJ1-2; 7 bases are a match to TRBD1. Germline CDR1 and CDR2: MNHEY and SVGAGI. V gave up 5 bases and J gave up 8 bases; unmatched junction bases: 11. The CDR3 is made up of 14 amino acids. For the CDR3, the DNA is TGTGCCAGCAGTCCCCTACAGGGGCTAGGCGGCTACACCTTC. Translated: CASSPLQGLGGYTF.

On this clone: This sequence may be a read error, since a much larger clone differs from it by one base. V and J are TRBV5-1 and TRBJ1-2; 10 nucleotides match TRBD1. Looked up from germline, CDR1 is SGHRS and CDR2 is YFSETQ. V shed 0 bases and J 4 bases; nucleotides not matched to a gene: 3. There are 15 residues in the CDR3. In nucleotides, the CDR3 is TGCGCCAGCAGCTTGGCGCGGGACAGGGGCTATGGCTACACCTTC. Protein product: CASSLARDRGYGYTF.

This clone was counted between two and nine times. The chain recombines TRBV7-9 with TRBJ1-2; TRBD1 aligns across 9 bases. J lost 8 bases, V lost 1 base, and 2 bases had no gene match. The germline CDR1 and CDR2 sequences are SEHNR and FQNEAQ (reference sequence). There are 13 residues in the CDR3. The CDR3 nucleotides read TGTGCCAGCAGCTTAGGACAGGGGGACGGCTACACCTTC. Translation: CASSLGQGDGYTF. The full variable domain, its missing parts supplied by reference TRBV7-9 and TRBJ1-2, is DTGVSQNPRHKITKRGQNVTFRCDPISEHNRLYWYRQTLGQGPEFLTYFQNEAQLEKSRLLSDRFSAERPKGSFSTLEIQRTEQGDSAMYLCASSLGQGDGYTFGSGTRLTVV.

The V and J genes are TRBV27 and TRBJ1-2, with D tentatively TRBD1 (6 bases). V was trimmed by 5 bases and J by 3 bases, leaving 16 bases between them. This CDR3 is 15 amino acids long. CDR1 is MNHEY, CDR2 SMNVEV, per germline (reference sequence). Here the CDR3 DNA reads TGTGCCAGCAGTCCGACCAACAGGGCCTACTATGGCTACACCTTC. The encoded protein is CASSPTNRAYYGYTF.

The chain carries TRBV5-1 and TRBJ2-3; D might be TRBD2 (5 bases). The length of the CDR3 is 13 residues. Trimming removed 0 bases from V and 5 bases from J, with 7 bases in between. Germline CDR1 SGHRS, CDR2 YFSETQ. For the CDR3, the DNA is TGCGCCAGCAGCTTGGCGGGGAGAGATACGCAGTATTTT. Translated: CASSLAGRDTQYF.

This chain uses TRBV6-6 with TRBJ2-7, with D possibly TRBD1 on 6 matching bases. The CDR3 loop spans 14 amino acids. V lost 5 bases and J 0 bases, leaving 11 bases between the germline ends. CDR1 is MNHNY, CDR2 SVGAGI, per germline (reference sequence). CDR3 sequence: CASSPTGSSYEQYF. CDR3 DNA sequence: TGTGCCAGCAGTCCGACAGGATCCTCCTACGAGCAGTACTTC.

This chain links TRBV9 with TRBJ2-2; D gene ambiguous. V lost 0 bases and J lost 6, with 9 bases in between. There are 14 residues in the CDR3. Germline CDR1 and CDR2: SGDLS and YYNGEE. CDR3 loop: CASSVESIAGELFF. In nucleotides, the CDR3 is TGTGCCAGCAGCGTAGAGTCCATTGCCGGGGAGCTGTTTTTT.

The chain links TRBV18 to TRBJ1-1; 7 bases are shared with TRBD1. CDR3 length: 13 residues. Losses at the gene ends were 6 bases for V and 6 bases for J; bases not matched to a gene: 7. CDR1 and CDR2 (germline): KGHSH, LQKENI. CDR3 protein: CASSSDRIAEAFF. The CDR3, as DNA: TGTGCCAGCTCGTCGGACAGGATCGCTGAAGCTTTCTTT.

The chain couples TRBV27 to TRBJ1-1, with no clear D. Germline CDR1 reads MNHEY; CDR2 reads SMNVEV (reference sequence). This CDR3 contains 15 residues. V gave up 0 bases and J gave up 1 base, with 9 bases separating them. The CDR3 DNA is TGTGCCAGCAGTTTATCGGGCAGAGAGAACACTGAAGCTTTCTTT. Amino acids: CASSLSGRENTEAFF.

The chain carries TRBV19 and TRBJ2-3; D is perhaps TRBD1 (5 bases). The CDR3 consists of 14 residues. Germline V gives CDR1 LNHDA, CDR2 SQIVND (reference sequence). V dropped 3 bases and J dropped 4 bases, with 11 bases sitting between them. This CDR3 reads CASSIRQGADTQYF. The CDR3 nucleotides read TGTGCCAGTAGTATTCGGCAGGGTGCAGATACGCAGTATTTT.

CDR3 sequence (DNA): TGTGCTAGTGGTTTGGAAGCAGGGCGTTTTCAGCCCCAGCATTTT. Translation gives CASGLEAGRFQPQHF. This sequence joins TRBV12-5 and TRBJ1-5; possible D gene TRBD1, 5 bases. The CDR3 covers 15 residues. Germline values: CDR1 LGHNT, CDR2 FRNRAP. Deletions cut 1 base from V and 6 bases from J, with 13 bases between.

The rearrangement uses TRBV6-5 and TRBJ2-1; TRBD2 matches at 10 bases. Looked up from germline, CDR1 is MNHEY and CDR2 is SVGAGI. Trimming cost V 6 bases and J 4 bases; bases outside gene matches: 6. This CDR3 is built from 15 residues. The DNA for the CDR3 is TGTGCCAGCAGGGTAGCGGGGGGTGGGTACAATGAGCAGTTCTTC. Its protein is CASRVAGGGYNEQFF.

The V gene is TRBV5-1, the J gene TRBJ1-2, with D maybe TRBD1 (5 bases). V shed 0 bases and J shed 5 bases, with 11 bases lying between them. In germline, CDR1 is SGHRS, CDR2 YFSETQ. This CDR3 region has 14 residues. The CDR3 loop reads CASSLVGTVYGYTF. The CDR3 bases are TGCGCCAGCAGCTTGGTAGGGACGGTTTATGGCTACACCTTC.

V usage is TRBV19 and J usage is TRBJ1-2; maybe TRBD1 (5 bases). This CDR3 has 17 amino acids. CDR1 and CDR2 from the germline V gene are LNHDA and SQIVND (reference sequence). V lost 9 bases and J 2 bases, leaving 25 bases between the germline ends. The CDR3 here is CASTGRLTTETNYGYTF. The DNA for the CDR3 is TGTGCCAGCACAGGCCGGCTTACGACAGAAACGAACTATGGCTACACCTTC.

This chain uses TRBV11-3 with TRBJ2-2, with D tentatively TRBD1 (6 bases). V gave up 1 base and J gave up 6 bases, with 9 bases separating them. Germline-derived CDR1 and CDR2 are SGHNT and YENEEA. CDR3 size: 14 residues. The CDR3 protein is CASSLGTGPGELFF. The DNA for the CDR3 is TGTGCCAGCAGCTTAGGCACAGGGCCCGGGGAGCTGTTTTTT.

This clone showed up just once. The chain is built from TRBV7-3 and TRBJ2-3, with a weak D call TRBD1 (6 bases). V lost 8 bases to trimming and J lost 8 bases, with 23 bases between them. The CDR3 extends over 15 amino acids. Germline V gene sequence: CDR1 SGHTA, CDR2 FQGTGA. Written as DNA, the CDR3 is TGTGCCAGCGGACCGGCAGCAGGGGCGCAGGGTACGCAGTATTTT. Its translation: CASGPAAGAQGTQYF.

The sample holds one count of this clone. The chain couples TRBV28 to TRBJ1-2; D uncertain. The germline V gene has CDR1 MDHEN and CDR2 SYDVKM. The V gene lost 5 bases and the J gene lost 7 bases, with 14 bases spanning the gap. The CDR3 spans 13 residues. CDR3 loop: CASSLPNFGGYTF. CDR3 coding DNA: TGTGCCAGCAGTCTCCCTAATTTCGGTGGCTACACCTTC.

The CDR3 DNA sequence: TGTGCCAGCAGTTCCTCGGGACAGCCCTACGAGCAGTACTTC. Its protein is CASSSSGQPYEQYF. This chain uses TRBV6-5 with TRBJ2-7; 7 nucleotides align to TRBD1. The CDR3 length is 14 residues. With V trimmed by 4 bases and J by 2 bases, 5 bases remained unmatched. Germline V CDR1 and CDR2: MNHEY, SVGAGI.

The chain recombines TRBV14 with TRBJ1-1; D is ambiguous. The germline CDR1 and CDR2 sequences are SGHDN and FVKESK. This CDR3 has 15 residues. Deletions cut 0 bases from V and 8 bases from J, with 16 bases between. The CDR3 nucleotides read TGTGCCAGCAGCCAAGAATCCCATCTATACGCCGAAGCTTTCTTT. Protein product: CASSQESHLYAEAFF.

This clone appeared a few times. As DNA, the CDR3 is TGTGCCAGCAGCGTAGGTCAGAACGGTGAAGCTTTCTTT. Protein sequence: CASSVGQNGEAFF. The chain links TRBV9 to TRBJ1-1; D unclear. Germline loops: CDR1 SGDLS, CDR2 YYNGEE. There are 13 residues in the CDR3. V gave up 0 bases and J gave up 7 bases, with 10 bases separating them.

The J gene is TRBJ1-5, the V gene TRBV28, with 8 nucleotides matching TRBD1. The CDR3 is 16 residues long. The V segment lost 2 bases and the J segment 1 base; nucleotides outside the gene matches: 4. The germline V gene encodes CDR1 MDHEN and CDR2 SYDVKM. The CDR3 region has the DNA TGTGCCAGCAGTTTAGTACAGGGGGGAAGCAATCAGCCCCAGCATTTT. Amino acid sequence: CASSLVQGGSNQPQHF.

This chain joins TRBV10-3 and TRBJ2-2, with 8 bases aligning to TRBD1. Per germline, CDR1 ENHRY and CDR2 SYGVKD. The CDR3 consists of 14 residues. The ends lost 10 bases at V and 1 base at J; junction bases unmatched: 5. The CDR3 protein is CASQGAGNTGELFF. Here the CDR3 DNA reads TGTGCCAGTCAGGGGGCCGGGAACACCGGGGAGCTGTTTTTT.

This sequence joins TRBV4-1 and TRBJ2-1; TRBD1 might be the D (6 bases). The germline V gene encodes CDR1 MGHRA and CDR2 YSYEKL. CDR3 size: 17 residues. V was shortened by 0 bases and J by 2 bases, with 14 bases between the two germline ends. The CDR3 coding sequence is TGCGCCAGCAGCCAAGAGTCAGTCCAGGGGCCCTACAATGAGCAGTTCTTC. It specifies CASSQESVQGPYNEQFF.